The 13 T cell receptor beta chains below come from one sample, sequenced in a study of blood T cells in healthy people across ages. For the second PCR, which ran for about 6 to 11 cycles, a sample-barcoded 5' primer and a J-beta primer mix were used. In TCRdb, the 5' RACE reads were re-called with MiXCR into one record per CDR3 protein. Of hundreds of thousands of distinct CDR3 sequences in the sample, around three fifths were seen once. The sample was blood. These receptors came from a man aged 40-50 years in good health.

This clonotype was seen a few times. Relative to the germline gene, one junction end is altered; a read error may explain this. The V call is TRBV7-7, the J call TRBJ2-5, with D possibly matching TRBD2 (5 bases). CDR1 is SSHAT, CDR2 FNYEAQ, per germline (reference sequence). CDR3 length: 15 residues. Written as DNA, the CDR3 is TGTGCTAGCAGCTTAGCGCCGTCCCAGGAAGAGACCCAGTACTTC. Translating gives CASSLAPSQEETQYF.

V is TRBV7-2 and J is TRBJ1-1; maybe TRBD1 (6 bases). The CDR3 contains 15 residues. V was trimmed by 1 base and J by 3 bases, leaving 12 bases between them. Germline loops: CDR1 SGHTA, CDR2 FQGNSA. The CDR3 nucleotides are TGTGCCAGCAGCTTAGAAGGCCAGGGGTACACTGAAGCTTTCTTT. Translating gives CASSLEGQGYTEAFF.

The genes are TRBV5-1 and TRBJ2-7; 14 bases agree with TRBD2. Germline loops: CDR1 SGHRS, CDR2 YFSETQ. This CDR3 has 18 residues. V dropped 4 bases and J dropped 0; count of bases not matched to a gene: 9. CDR3 sequence: CASSTGLAGGPSSYEQYF. CDR3 DNA: TGCGCCAGCAGCACAGGACTAGCGGGAGGCCCCAGCTCCTACGAGCAGTACTTC.

This chain connects TRBV15 to TRBJ2-3; D gene unclear. The CDR3 extends over 13 amino acids. Per germline, CDR1 LNHNV and CDR2 YYDKDF (reference sequence). V dropped 0 bases and J dropped 7 bases, with 8 bases sitting between them. CDR3 amino acids: CATSREGWHTQYF. The CDR3 DNA follows: TGTGCCACCAGCAGAGAGGGGTGGCATACGCAGTATTTT.

The J gene is TRBJ1-3, the V gene TRBV20-1; D possibly corresponds to TRBD1 (5 bases). Deletions cut 0 bases from V and 4 bases from J, with 10 bases between. The CDR3 totals 14 residues. Germline CDR1 is DFQATT and CDR2 is SNEGSKA (reference sequence). As DNA, the CDR3 is TGCAGTGCTAGAGATGGGGCAGGGGGAAACACCATATATTTT. Amino acid sequence: CSARDGAGGNTIYF.

This chain links TRBV7-2 with TRBJ2-7; 8 nucleotides match TRBD2. The CDR3 loop spans 16 amino acids. Germline V gene sequence: CDR1 SGHTA, CDR2 FQGNSA. V trimming: 1 base; J trimming: 3 bases; junction bases outside the gene matches: 8. DNA of the CDR3: TGTGCCAGCAGCTTAGAAGTTACCAGCGGGGGCTACGAGCAGTACTTC. Protein product: CASSLEVTSGGYEQYF.

The chain joins TRBV14 to TRBJ2-1; 10 positions agree with TRBD1. The V gene end was trimmed by 1 base and the J gene end by 12 bases; junction bases not matched to a gene: 3. CDR3 length equals 13 residues. Per the germline V gene, CDR1 is SGHDN and CDR2 is FVKESK. The CDR3: CASSQATGGTQFF. The CDR3 DNA reads TGTGCCAGCAGCCAAGCGACAGGGGGCACGCAGTTCTTC.

The rearrangement joins TRBV15 to TRBJ1-4; a possible D gene is TRBD1 (5 bases). The V and J ends lost 1 base and 6 bases respectively, with 12 bases between them. The germline V gene has CDR1 LNHNV and CDR2 YYDKDF (reference sequence). The CDR3 consists of 15 residues. The CDR3 region has the DNA TGTGCCACCAGCAGAGTAGGGCGGGGACATGAAAAACTGTTTTTT. This encodes CATSRVGRGHEKLFF. The full variable domain, with the rest looked up from reference TRBV15 and TRBJ1-4, is DAMVIQNPRYQVTQFGKPVTLSCSQTLNHNVMYWYQQKSSQAPKLLFHYYDKDFNNEADTPDNFQSRRPNTSFCFLDIRSPGLGDTAMYLCATSRVGRGHEKLFFGSGTQLSVL.

This clonotype was counted only a few times. This chain links TRBV20-1 with TRBJ2-7; TRBD1 matches 7 bases. CDR1 is DFQATT, CDR2 SNEGSKA, per germline (reference sequence). Trimming removed 1 base from V and 3 bases from J; junction bases left unmatched: 6. The CDR3 is 14 amino acids. CDR3 sequence: CSARAPGQIYEQYF. In DNA, the CDR3 is TGCAGTGCTAGAGCCCCGGGACAGATCTACGAGCAGTACTTC.

The chain links TRBV7-3 to TRBJ2-3; a possible D gene is TRBD2 (5 bases). V was clipped by 0 bases and J by 0 bases, with 10 bases between them. CDR1 and CDR2 (germline): SGHTA, FQGTGA. The CDR3 has 16 amino acids. The DNA of the CDR3 is TGTGCCAGCAGCTTAACGTTTCGCGGGAGCACAGATACGCAGTATTTT. This sequence encodes CASSLTFRGSTDTQYF. The full variable domain, rest sourced from reference TRBV7-3 and TRBJ2-3, is GAGVSQTPSNKVTEKGKYVELRCDPISGHTALYWYRQSLGQGPEFLIYFQGTGAADDSGLPNDRFFAVRPEGSVSTLKIQRTERGDSAVYLCASSLTFRGSTDTQYFGPGTRLTVL.

V is TRBV4-1 and J is TRBJ2-1, with 8 bases fitting TRBD2. The CDR3 contains 13 residues. The junction had 4 bases not matched to a gene; V was cut back by 3 bases and J by 9 bases. The V gene's germline CDR1 is MGHRA and CDR2 YSYEKL. CDR3 sequence (DNA): TGCGCCAGCAGCCAGACTAGCGTCGGTGAGCAGTTCTTC. Protein product: CASSQTSVGEQFF.

This clonotype has more than one count but fewer than ten. The rearrangement joins TRBV10-3 to TRBJ2-1; unclear D gene. Trimming removed 4 bases at V and 0 bases at J, with 7 bases between. Germline CDR1 is ENHRY and CDR2 is SYGVKD. The CDR3 runs to 14 residues. The CDR3 loop is CAISAKSSYNEQFF. The CDR3 region has the DNA TGTGCCATCAGTGCGAAAAGCTCCTACAATGAGCAGTTCTTC.

The chain is built from TRBV7-3 and TRBJ1-2, with D maybe TRBD1 (5 bases). V gave up 3 bases and J gave up 7 bases, with 15 bases separating them. The germline CDR1 and CDR2 sequences are SGHTA and FQGTGA. The CDR3 loop spans 14 amino acids. The CDR3 protein is CASSFNAEGAGYTF. CDR3 DNA sequence: TGTGCCAGCAGCTTTAACGCGGAAGGGGCTGGCTACACCTTC.